This passage covers 29 T cell receptor beta chains from one sample sequenced in a study of CD8 T cells in ankylosing spondylitis. TCRdb reprocessed the 5' RACE reads with MiXCR, giving one entry per CDR3 protein. The sample holds roughly 240,000 distinct CDR3 sequences, 30% to 35% seen once. The sample taken for sequencing was blood, either unsorted or a sorted T cell fraction (not recorded which). The receptors come from a male donor with ankylosing spondylitis or in good health (not recorded which).

The chain couples TRBV9 to TRBJ2-5, with D possibly TRBD2 on 6 matching bases. The length of the CDR3 is 15 residues. V lost 0 bases, J lost 1 base, and 10 bases lay in between. CDR1 and CDR2 (germline): SGDLS, YYNGEE. CDR3 region: CASSVGPGGQETQYF. CDR3 nucleotides: TGTGCCAGCAGCGTAGGGCCCGGGGGCCAAGAGACCCAGTACTTC.

This chain links TRBV20-1 with TRBJ1-1; 7 bases agree with TRBD1. From germline, CDR1 is DFQATT and CDR2 SNEGSKA (reference sequence). V lost 4 bases and J lost 1; bases outside the gene matches: 6. The length of the CDR3 is 14 residues. The CDR3 protein is CSATPDRANTEAFF. CDR3 coding DNA: TGCAGTGCTACACCCGACAGGGCGAACACTGAAGCTTTCTTT.

In its sample, this clonotype was seen many times. This sequence joins TRBV20-1 and TRBJ2-5, with 12 bases fitting TRBD1. Per the germline V gene, CDR1 is DFQATT and CDR2 is SNEGSKA (reference sequence). The CDR3 spans 15 residues. Germline trimming cut 4 bases from V and 3 bases from J; bases unmatched to any gene: 6. In nucleotides, the CDR3 is TGCAGTGCTACCACCGGGACAGGGGGCGAAGAGACCCAGTACTTC. Its translation is CSATTGTGGEETQYF.

This clonotype was picked up a small number of times. The chain uses TRBV10-2 and TRBJ2-5, with 8 bases that match TRBD1. Germline CDR1 is WSHSY and CDR2 is SAAADI. The CDR3 has 14 amino acids. J was trimmed by 6 bases and V by 7 bases; bases with no gene match: 10. The CDR3 is CASTPTGEGKTQYF. The CDR3 coding sequence is TGCGCCAGCACCCCGACAGGGGAAGGGAAGACCCAGTACTTC.

This clonotype was seen only a few times. The J gene is TRBJ2-5, the V gene TRBV7-6, with D perhaps being TRBD1 or TRBD2 (5 bases each). V dropped 5 bases and J dropped 5 bases, with 9 bases sitting between them. The germline V gene encodes CDR1 SGHVS and CDR2 FNYEAQ. The CDR3 has 12 residues. Here the CDR3 DNA reads TGTGCCAGCAGCCGGTGGGGGGAGACCCAGTACTTC. This codes for CASSRWGETQYF. The full variable domain, its missing parts supplied by reference TRBV7-6 and TRBJ2-5, is GAGVSQSPRYKVTKRGQDVALRCDPISGHVSLYWYRQALGQGPEFLTYFNYEAQQDKSGLPNDRFSAERPEGSISTLTIQRTEQRDSAMYRCASSRWGETQYFGPGTRLLVL.

The J gene is TRBJ2-1, the V gene TRBV7-2; D is possibly TRBD1 (5 bases). CDR1 SGHTA and CDR2 FQGNSA come from the germline V gene. The CDR3 loop spans 15 amino acids. V lost 0 bases to trimming and J lost 4 bases, with 10 bases between them. The CDR3 DNA follows: TGTGCCAGCAGCTTAGCGGACACCGGGTACAATGAGCAGTTCTTC. This codes for CASSLADTGYNEQFF.

The chain employs TRBV6-2 or TRBV6-3 and TRBJ1-5; a possible D gene is TRBD1 (5 bases). The V end was cut by 2 bases, the J end by 6 bases, with 20 bases between. The length of the CDR3 is 17 residues. Germline assignment: CDR1 MNHEY and CDR2 SVGEGT. The CDR3 here is CASSYIRSKQGAQPQHF. The CDR3 DNA reads TGTGCCAGCAGTTACATCAGGTCGAAGCAGGGTGCTCAGCCCCAGCATTTT.

This clonotype came up a few times. This CDR3 is CATSRVRGNQPQHF. The DNA of the CDR3 is TGTGCCACCAGCAGAGTAAGAGGTAATCAGCCCCAGCATTTT. V usage is TRBV15 and J usage is TRBJ1-5; D ambiguous. CDR1 LNHNV and CDR2 YYDKDF come from the germline V gene (reference sequence). The CDR3 loop spans 14 amino acids. Trimming removed 1 base from V and 4 bases from J, with 8 bases in between.

The sample holds a few counts of this clonotype. The chain links TRBV15 to TRBJ2-7; D remains unclear. V was pared by 2 bases and J by 6 bases, with 11 bases between. CDR1 and CDR2 from the germline V gene are LNHNV and YYDKDF (reference sequence). The CDR3 runs 13 residues. This CDR3 is CATSRSVGLEQYF. The CDR3 coding sequence is TGTGCCACCAGCAGATCAGTAGGTCTCGAGCAGTACTTC.

The chain recombines TRBV20-1 with TRBJ2-7, with D possibly TRBD1 on 6 matching bases. This CDR3 comprises 15 residues. Trimming cost V 0 bases and J 2 bases, with 14 bases left between them. The germline V gene has CDR1 DFQATT and CDR2 SNEGSKA (reference sequence). CDR3: CSARDPQGLPYEQYF. DNA of the CDR3: TGCAGTGCTAGAGATCCACAGGGCCTACCCTACGAGCAGTACTTC.

V and J are TRBV12-3 or TRBV12-4 and TRBJ2-7; D is perhaps TRBD2 (7 bases). The CDR3 contains 14 residues. Deletions cut 5 bases from V and 5 bases from J, with 16 bases between. Here the CDR3 reads CASSRLGGRDEQYF. The CDR3 bases are TGTGCCAGCAGTCGACTCGGGGGGCGAGACGAGCAGTACTTC.

This chain links TRBV10-3 with TRBJ2-3, with D hard to call. The CDR3 extends over 13 amino acids. CDR1 is ENHRY, CDR2 SYGVKD, per germline. V gave up 5 bases and J gave up 2 bases, with 8 bases separating them. The CDR3 protein is CAISSPNTDTQYF. The CDR3 bases are TGTGCCATCAGTTCGCCCAACACAGATACGCAGTATTTT.

The chain links TRBV27 to TRBJ1-2, with D maybe TRBD1 (6 bases). The CDR3 contains 12 residues. Germline V gives CDR1 MNHEY, CDR2 SMNVEV (reference sequence). The CDR3, as DNA: TGTTTGGGGGGCGCACCTAACTATGGCTACACCTTC. Its protein product is CLGGAPNYGYTF.

In its sample, this clonotype was seen a few times. The rearrangement uses TRBV4-1 and TRBJ2-1; TRBD1 agrees at 7 bases. The CDR3 is 16 amino acids. Losses at the gene ends were 3 bases for V and 5 bases for J; bases not matched to a gene: 10. Germline loops: CDR1 MGHRA, CDR2 YSYEKL. The CDR3 here is CASSHYEETGNNEQFF. CDR3 sequence (DNA): TGCGCCAGCAGCCATTATGAGGAGACAGGGAACAATGAGCAGTTCTTC.

The chain recombines TRBV11-2 with TRBJ2-3; possibly TRBD2 for D (6 bases). The CDR3 covers 14 residues. The V end was cut by 2 bases, the J end by 5 bases, with 11 bases between. Germline CDR1 SGHAT, CDR2 FQNNGV. The CDR3 DNA follows: TGTGCCAGCAGCTTACGACTAGGAAGAGATACGCAGTATTTT. This encodes CASSLRLGRDTQYF.

The genes are TRBV12-3 or TRBV12-4 and TRBJ2-1; D not resolved. The germline V and J ends were trimmed by 0 bases and 7 bases, with 4 bases remaining between them. This CDR3 spans 12 amino acids. The CDR3: CASSLARNEQFF. DNA for the CDR3: TGTGCCAGCAGTTTAGCGAGGAATGAGCAGTTCTTC.

There are a few counts of this clonotype. J is TRBJ2-7 and V is TRBV20-1; D is undetermined. Between the trimmed V and J ends, which lost 8 bases and 0 bases, there was a span of 14 bases. CDR1 is DFQATT and CDR2 is SNEGSKA in the germline V gene (reference sequence). This CDR3 spans 13 amino acids. The CDR3 sequence is CSTLPQISYEQYF. The CDR3 DNA sequence: TGCAGTACACTACCGCAGATCTCCTACGAGCAGTACTTC.

This clonotype showed up just a few times. The chain links TRBV12-3 or TRBV12-4 to TRBJ2-7; TRBD2 might be the D (5 bases). The CDR3 consists of 14 residues. Trimming took off 4 bases at V and 2 bases at J, with 12 bases between the two ends. DNA of the CDR3: TGTGCCAGCAGTTGGACTTCCTCCACCTACGAGCAGTACTTC. It encodes CASSWTSSTYEQYF.

This clonotype has more than one count but fewer than ten. This chain connects TRBV12-3 or TRBV12-4 to TRBJ2-7; weak D call: TRBD1 (8 bases). The CDR3 totals 14 residues. V shed 6 bases and J shed 3 bases, with 15 bases lying between them. The CDR3 DNA reads TGTGCCAGCAGAACACAGGGGGGGAACTACGAGCAGTACTTC. Its protein is CASRTQGGNYEQYF.

CDR3 nucleotides: TGTGCCAGCAGCCCCCGGGGACAGCGGGGTCAGCCCCAGCATTTT. The encoded protein is CASSPRGQRGQPQHF. The rearrangement links TRBV7-2 to TRBJ1-5; the match to TRBD1 covers 7 bases. With V trimmed by 5 bases and J by 6 bases, 10 bases remained unmatched. The length of the CDR3 is 15 residues. CDR1 is SGHTA and CDR2 is FQGNSA in the germline V gene.

V gene TRBV20-1 combines with J gene TRBJ2-1, with TRBD2 matching over 8 bases. CDR1 and CDR2 (germline): DFQATT, SNEGSKA (reference sequence). The CDR3 totals 15 residues. V shed 3 bases and J 0 bases; nucleotides not matched to a gene: 4. CDR3 region: CSASQGTSSYNEQFF. The CDR3 DNA reads as TGCAGTGCTAGCCAAGGGACTAGCTCCTACAATGAGCAGTTCTTC.

The chain couples TRBV15 to TRBJ2-7; a possible D gene is TRBD1 (5 bases). With 2 bases removed from V and 0 bases from J, the gap between germline ends came to 8 bases. CDR1 is LNHNV and CDR2 is YYDKDF in the germline V gene (reference sequence). This CDR3 contains 14 residues. Written as DNA, the CDR3 is TGTGCCACCAGCAGAAAGACAGACTCCTACGAGCAGTACTTC. Translated: CATSRKTDSYEQYF.

The V call is TRBV15, the J call TRBJ2-1; D unresolved. Trimming pared 5 bases from V and 0 bases from J, leaving 14 bases between. Germline CDR1 reads LNHNV; CDR2 reads YYDKDF (reference sequence). This CDR3 region has 16 residues. In nucleotides, the CDR3 is TGTGCCACCAGCTCCAAGTGGGGTAGCTCCTACAATGAGCAGTTCTTC. Translated, it gives CATSSKWGSSYNEQFF.

The sample holds a few counts of this clonotype. This chain uses TRBV6-5 with TRBJ2-1, with unresolved D. Germline CDR1 and CDR2: MNHEY and SVGAGI. This CDR3 has 15 residues. The V end was cut by 0 bases, the J end by 2 bases, with 8 bases between. The CDR3: CASSYSVSTYNEQFF. CDR3 nucleotides: TGTGCCAGCAGTTACTCGGTCAGTACCTACAATGAGCAGTTCTTC.

This clonotype showed up just a few times. The CDR3 DNA sequence: TGCAGCGTCGTTGACAGCCGAGATTTTACTTATAGCAATCAGCCCCAGCATTTT. Its translation: CSVVDSRDFTYSNQPQHF. The chain couples TRBV29-1 to TRBJ1-5; maybe TRBD1 (5 bases). CDR1 is SQVTM, CDR2 ANQGSEA, per germline. This CDR3 is built from 18 residues. Trimming pared 6 bases from V and 0 bases from J, leaving 24 bases between.

The rearrangement links TRBV12-3 or TRBV12-4 to TRBJ2-7; 7 bases match TRBD1. V trimming: 4 bases; J trimming: 0 bases; junction bases outside the gene matches: 6. This CDR3 region has 15 residues. Written as DNA, the CDR3 is TGTGCCAGCAGTTGGGGACAGCCTCCCTCCTACGAGCAGTACTTC. Amino acids: CASSWGQPPSYEQYF.

This chain uses TRBV28 with TRBJ2-7; no clear D gene. CDR1 is MDHEN, CDR2 SYDVKM, per germline. Deletions cut 6 bases from V and 4 bases from J, with 10 bases between. The length of the CDR3 is 12 residues. CDR3 residues: CASSSRRYEQYF. Written as DNA, the CDR3 is TGTGCCAGCAGCTCCCGACGTTACGAGCAGTACTTC.

This clonotype occurred a few times. V usage is TRBV7-9 and J usage is TRBJ2-1, with TRBD2 identical over 7 bases. This CDR3 contains 16 residues. CDR1 SEHNR and CDR2 FQNEAQ come from the germline V gene (reference sequence). With 4 bases clipped from V and 5 bases from J, the junction kept 11 bases outside the gene matches. The CDR3, as DNA: TGTGCCAGCAGCTACCCCGGCGGGGGACCCCACAATGAGCAGTTCTTC. Translating gives CASSYPGGGPHNEQFF.

This chain connects TRBV4-2 to TRBJ2-5; 10 nucleotides agree with TRBD2. The CDR3 runs to 15 residues. The germline CDR1 and CDR2 sequences are LGHNA and YNFKEQ. Unmatched junction bases numbered 5, after V lost 4 bases and J lost 3 bases. As DNA, the CDR3 is TGTGCCAGCAGCCGATCGAGCGGGGGGGAAGAGACCCAGTACTTC. The encoded protein is CASSRSSGGEETQYF.